This T cell receptor (beta chain) was observed in a study of type 1 regulatory T cells. Study-level information: An in vitro protocol generated T-allo10, a Tr1-enriched, alloantigen-specific CD4 T cell product.

Trimming took 0 bases from V and 1 from J, leaving 7 bases between them. The germline CDR1 and CDR2 sequences are SGHRS and YFSETQ. The CDR3 is 14 amino acids. TCRdb used MiXCR to reprocess the reads, holding one entry per CDR3 protein. The table lists 25,000 or so distinct CDR3 sequences, around 43% of them singletons. In the case of this clonotype: What it binds is unknown.

J is TRBJ1-1 and V is TRBV5-1; D gene unclear. The sequenced material came from cultured T cells, either the whole culture or a sorted T cell fraction (not recorded which). This clonotype was sampled from a human donor in good health. The CDR3 spells CASSLVGQNTEAFF. The CDR3 nucleotides read TGCGCCAGCAGCTTGGTAGGGCAGAACACTGAAGCTTTCTTT. Drawing the rest from reference TRBV5-1 and TRBJ1-1, the complete variable domain is KAGVTQTPRYLIKTRGQQVTLSCSPISGHRSVSWYQQTPGQGLQFLFEYFSETQRNKGNFPGRFSGRQFSNSRSEMNVSTLELGDSALYLCASSLVGQNTEAFFGQGTRLTVV.